These 26 T cell receptor beta chains originate from one sample sequenced in a study of T-cell reconstitution after alpha-beta-depleted transplantation in children. Unique molecular identifiers were built into the TCRbeta library. TCRdb re-called the PCR reads with MiXCR, one entry per CDR3 protein. The repertoire includes 300,000 to 400,000 distinct CDR3 sequences, roughly 16% of them detected once, and about 41% sits in the top ten. Material: PBMCs, mostly from graft donor cells, obtained 360 days after TCRalphabeta/CD19-depleted stem cell transplant. These receptors originate from a male patient between 2 and 9 years old who had a stem cell transplant for acute lymphoblastic leukemia, so the T cells may come from the graft donor.

This CDR3 is CASSLPGGLAGGREQYF. Here the CDR3 DNA reads TGTGCCAGCAGTTTACCTGGCGGACTAGCGGGAGGAAGAGAGCAGTACTTC. V and J are TRBV12-3 or TRBV12-4 and TRBJ2-7, with 14 bases matching TRBD2. The CDR3 extends over 17 amino acids. V lost 2 bases, J lost 7 bases, and 10 bases stayed unmatched.

The chain carries TRBV6-5 and TRBJ1-4; tentatively, D is TRBD1 (5 bases). From germline, CDR1 is MNHEY and CDR2 SVGAGI. Trimming removed 2 bases at V and 5 bases at J, with 9 bases between. The length of the CDR3 is 14 residues. The CDR3 nucleotides are TGTGCCAGCAGTTACGCAGGGAACAATGAAAAACTGTTTTTT. Encoded protein: CASSYAGNNEKLFF.

The table lists this clonotype with many counts. The CDR3, as DNA: TGTGCCAGCAGCTTAGCCTGGGGGGGCGGCTACACCTTC. It translates to CASSLAWGGGYTF. V and J are TRBV7-9 and TRBJ1-2; D perhaps matches TRBD1 (6 bases). Germline V gene data show CDR1 as SEHNR and CDR2 as FQNEAQ (reference sequence). V gave up 0 bases and J gave up 8 bases, with 10 bases separating them. The CDR3 extends over 13 amino acids.

This clonotype was picked up a small number of times. The chain is built from TRBV27 and TRBJ1-5; 8 bases match TRBD1. The CDR3 covers 15 residues. Germline loops: CDR1 MNHEY, CDR2 SMNVEV (reference sequence). Unmatched junction bases numbered 5, after V lost 0 bases and J lost 7 bases. DNA of the CDR3: TGTGCCAGCAGTTTATCGACAGGGGTTAACCAGCCCCAGCATTTT. Translation gives CASSLSTGVNQPQHF.

The rearrangement links TRBV5-1 to TRBJ2-5; D possibly corresponds to TRBD2 (5 bases). Looked up from germline, CDR1 is SGHRS and CDR2 is YFSETQ. The length of the CDR3 is 15 residues. V was pared by 0 bases and J by 5 bases, with 14 bases between. The CDR3: CASSLGTAPGETQYF. CDR3 DNA: TGCGCCAGCAGCTTGGGGACGGCCCCGGGGGAGACCCAGTACTTC.

In DNA, the CDR3 is TGCGCCAGCAGCCAAGATGGACCTGGGGGAGGGACAGATACGCAGTATTTT. This translates into CASSQDGPGGGTDTQYF. The V gene is TRBV4-3, the J gene TRBJ2-3; TRBD2 aligns across 7 bases. The length of the CDR3 is 17 residues. Germline trimming cut 0 bases from V and 3 bases from J; bases unmatched to any gene: 9. Germline V gene data show CDR1 as LGHNA and CDR2 as YSLEER.

This clonotype was seen many times. This chain joins TRBV7-8 and TRBJ2-1, with a tentative D call TRBD2 (5 bases). V was trimmed by 1 base and J by 7 bases, leaving 11 bases between them. This CDR3 is built from 14 residues. In germline, CDR1 is SGHVS, CDR2 FQNEAQ. CDR3 region: CASSLGLTANEQFF. In DNA, the CDR3 is TGTGCCAGCAGCTTAGGACTAACAGCTAATGAGCAGTTCTTC.

The table lists this clonotype with many counts. V and J are TRBV9 and TRBJ2-7, with TRBD1 matching over 8 bases. The CDR3 consists of 14 residues. Germline CDR1 SGDLS, CDR2 YYNGEE. Trimming at V came to 3 bases and at J to 1 base, leaving 3 bases not matched to a gene. The CDR3 here is CASSADRGSYEQYF. CDR3 DNA: TGTGCCAGCAGCGCTGACAGGGGATCCTACGAGCAGTACTTC.

This clonotype has ten or more counts. The V and J genes are TRBV20-1 and TRBJ2-3, with 8 bases aligning to TRBD2. The junction had 15 bases not matched to a gene; V was cut back by 1 base and J by 0 bases. Germline V gives CDR1 DFQATT, CDR2 SNEGSKA (reference sequence). This CDR3 comprises 19 residues. The CDR3 sequence: CSARGFGGGRQTSTDTQYF. CDR3 DNA sequence: TGCAGTGCTAGAGGGTTTGGGGGCGGGAGGCAAACTAGCACAGATACGCAGTATTTT.

This sequence joins TRBV11-2 and TRBJ2-2; weak D call: TRBD2 (5 bases). V lost 0 bases, J lost 6 bases, and 17 bases lay in between. The CDR3 has 17 residues. Germline lookup yields CDR1 SGHAT and CDR2 FQNNGV. CDR3 in DNA: TGTGCCAGCAGCTTAGATTATCGCGGAGGCCGGTCCGGGGAGCTGTTTTTT. Amino acids: CASSLDYRGGRSGELFF.

The V and J genes are TRBV4-3 and TRBJ2-1; D is undetermined. Germline-derived CDR1 and CDR2 are LGHNA and YSLEER. CDR3 size: 16 residues. Trimming pared 0 bases from V and 6 bases from J, leaving 15 bases between. The CDR3 region is CASSQDTALDFNEQFF. The CDR3 DNA sequence: TGCGCCAGCAGCCAAGATACTGCTCTAGACTTCAATGAGCAGTTCTTC.

This clonotype was seen ten or more times. The chain recombines TRBV12-3 or TRBV12-4 with TRBJ2-3; 10 bases fit TRBD2. V trimming: 3 bases; J trimming: 3 bases; junction bases outside the gene matches: 6. The CDR3 covers 16 residues. This chain's CDR3 is CASSFRLAGSTDTQYF. The CDR3 bases are TGTGCCAGCAGTTTCCGACTAGCGGGTAGTACAGATACGCAGTATTTT.

This clonotype was seen a handful of times. The chain employs TRBV18 and TRBJ2-7, with 9 bases that match TRBD1. The germline gives CDR1 KGHSH, CDR2 LQKENI. The CDR3 has 13 amino acids. J was trimmed by 7 bases and V by 3 bases; bases with no gene match: 4. The chain's CDR3 is CASSPGQGREQYF. As DNA, the CDR3 is TGTGCCAGCTCACCGGGACAGGGTCGAGAGCAGTACTTC.

V is TRBV11-2 and J is TRBJ2-7; 11 nucleotides match TRBD1. The CDR3 runs to 20 residues. With 0 bases clipped from V and 3 bases from J, the junction kept 16 bases outside the gene matches. CDR1 SGHAT and CDR2 FQNNGV come from the germline V gene. CDR3 bases: TGTGCCAGCAGCTTAGAGGACAGGGGGCTTTTGCCTTGCGGGGACTACGAGCAGTACTTC. It specifies CASSLEDRGLLPCGDYEQYF.

In this sample, this clonotype is medium-sized. The CDR3 sequence: CASSLQTWSIDEQYF. Written as DNA, the CDR3 is TGTGCCAGCAGTTTACAGACATGGTCAATTGACGAGCAGTACTTC. V and J are TRBV12-3 or TRBV12-4 and TRBJ2-7; D is unresolved. The CDR3 runs to 15 residues. V lost 2 bases and J lost 5, with 16 bases in between.

This clonotype was picked up one time. This chain links TRBV4-3 with TRBJ2-7; TRBD2 aligns across 9 bases. Trimming removed 0 bases from V and 3 bases from J; junction bases left unmatched: 12. From germline, CDR1 is LGHNA and CDR2 YSLEER. This CDR3 comprises 18 residues. The CDR3 nucleotides read TGCGCCAGCAGCCAAGAACCCGCGGCTAGCGGGATGAACTACGAGCAGTACTTC. As protein: CASSQEPAASGMNYEQYF.

The V call is TRBV5-1, the J call TRBJ2-7; weak D call: TRBD2 (7 bases). Germline V gives CDR1 SGHRS, CDR2 YFSETQ. V was clipped by 4 bases and J by 6 bases, with 20 bases between them. The CDR3 loop spans 15 amino acids. The DNA of the CDR3 is TGCGCCAGCAGCCCCGAGTCGCGGGGGCTACTCGAGCAGTACTTC. Amino acid sequence: CASSPESRGLLEQYF.

In its sample, this clonotype was seen many times. The chain links TRBV12-3 or TRBV12-4 to TRBJ1-1; 8 bases line up with TRBD1. CDR3 length equals 14 residues. The ends lost 5 bases at V and 1 base at J; junction bases unmatched: 3. The CDR3 here is CASSADRGNTEAFF. The CDR3 DNA is TGTGCCAGCAGTGCCGACAGGGGGAACACTGAAGCTTTCTTT.

In its sample, this clonotype was seen a few times. The chain is built from TRBV20-1 and TRBJ2-5, with 9 positions matching TRBD2. Unmatched junction bases numbered 9, after V lost 5 bases and J lost 2 bases. The CDR3 consists of 15 residues. The germline gives CDR1 DFQATT, CDR2 SNEGSKA (reference sequence). The chain's CDR3 is CSASQTSGIQETQYF. CDR3 sequence (DNA): TGCAGTGCTTCCCAGACTAGCGGAATTCAAGAGACCCAGTACTTC.

The J gene is TRBJ2-7, the V gene TRBV6-5; D is unresolved. This CDR3 has 15 residues. V shed 0 bases and J shed 3 bases, with 12 bases lying between them. The germline V gene has CDR1 MNHEY and CDR2 SVGAGI. The CDR3 sequence is CASSYSMDLSYEQYF. The CDR3 DNA sequence: TGTGCCAGCAGTTACTCAATGGACCTGAGCTACGAGCAGTACTTC.

This clonotype appeared a few times. The chain joins TRBV12-3 or TRBV12-4 to TRBJ1-1; tentative D call: TRBD1 (6 bases). V gave up 3 bases and J gave up 0 bases, with 11 bases separating them. The CDR3 length is 15 residues. The CDR3 region has the DNA TGTGCCAGCAGTTTCGGGGGCTCCATGAACACTGAAGCTTTCTTT. This gives the protein CASSFGGSMNTEAFF.

DNA for the CDR3: TGTGCCAGCAGTTACTCTCTAGCAACCTTATACGAGCAGTACTTC. Its protein product is CASSYSLATLYEQYF. V and J are TRBV6-5 and TRBJ2-7; tentatively, D is TRBD2 (5 bases). The CDR3 extends over 15 amino acids. Germline CDR1 reads MNHEY; CDR2 reads SVGAGI. V lost 0 bases and J 4 bases, leaving 13 bases between the germline ends.

This clonotype was picked up a small number of times. V is TRBV6-4 and J is TRBJ2-3; 15 nucleotides match TRBD2. The CDR3 runs 16 residues. Germline V gene sequence: CDR1 MRHNA, CDR2 SNTAGT. Unmatched junction bases numbered 4, after V lost 6 bases and J lost 3 bases. This chain's CDR3 is CASRRTSGRGTDTQYF. CDR3 in DNA: TGTGCCAGCAGAAGGACTAGCGGGAGGGGAACAGATACGCAGTATTTT.

The V and J genes are TRBV28 and TRBJ1-5; D gene uncertain. Deletions cut 5 bases from V and 0 bases from J, with 14 bases between. This CDR3 is built from 16 residues. The germline V gene has CDR1 MDHEN and CDR2 SYDVKM. The CDR3 DNA reads as TGTGCCAGCAGTCCTCTAAGCTGGTATAGCAATCAGCCCCAGCATTTT. As protein: CASSPLSWYSNQPQHF.

This clonotype was counted at least ten times. The chain couples TRBV10-3 to TRBJ2-3, with D uncertain. V lost 10 bases and J 5 bases, leaving 10 bases between the germline ends. Germline V lookup: CDR1 ENHRY, CDR2 SYGVKD. The CDR3 covers 11 residues. The CDR3 region is CATRMLDTQYF. As DNA, the CDR3 is TGTGCCACCCGGATGCTAGATACGCAGTATTTT.

This clonotype was recorded many times. The chain is built from TRBV12-3 or TRBV12-4 and TRBJ2-1; 7 bases align to TRBD1. J was trimmed by 7 bases and V by 6 bases; bases with no gene match: 12. This CDR3 is built from 15 residues. DNA of the CDR3: TGTGCCAGCAGCCTCGGGACAGACCATCGGAATGAGCAGTTCTTC. Its translation: CASSLGTDHRNEQFF.